This T cell receptor beta chain originates from a study of immune evolution from preneoplasia to lung adenocarcinoma. Broader study findings: Later-stage lesions appeared to have more T cells, more diversity, less clonality.

Libraries were prepared by immunoSEQ multiplex PCR; TCRdb keeps only in-frame clonotypes and omits some of them. The profile shows around 10,000 clones, 76% of them singletons. The CDR3 extends over 16 amino acids. Germline V gene sequence: CDR1 LGHNA, CDR2 YNFKEQ. After removal of 3 bases from V and 3 bases from J, the junction contained 11 bases not matched to a gene. Notes on this clone: Its antigen is unknown.

The sequence was collected from a person between 55 and 69 years old with lung adenocarcinoma. Some clones in this sample may be carry-over from other donors' samples. This chain joins TRBV4-2 and TRBJ2-7, with 7 bases matching TRBD2. The sequencing input was FFPE normal lung tissue adjacent to the tumor. The CDR3: CASSQSSGAEVYEQYF. CDR3 nucleotides: TGTGCCAGCAGCCAGTCCAGCGGGGCAGAGGTCTACGAGCAGTACTTC.